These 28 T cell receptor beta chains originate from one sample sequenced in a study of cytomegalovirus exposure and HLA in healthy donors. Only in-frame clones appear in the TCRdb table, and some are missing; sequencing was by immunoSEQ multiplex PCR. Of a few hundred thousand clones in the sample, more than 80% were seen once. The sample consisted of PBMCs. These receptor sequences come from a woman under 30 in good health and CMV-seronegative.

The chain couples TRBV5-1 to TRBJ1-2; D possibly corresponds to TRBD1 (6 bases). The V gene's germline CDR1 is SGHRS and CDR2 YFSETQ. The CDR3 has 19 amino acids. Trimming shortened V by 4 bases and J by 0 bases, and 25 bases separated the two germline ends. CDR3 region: CASSPSTGQQLGANYGYTF. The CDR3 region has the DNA TGCGCCAGCAGCCCATCGACAGGCCAACAATTAGGGGCTAACTATGGCTACACCTTC.

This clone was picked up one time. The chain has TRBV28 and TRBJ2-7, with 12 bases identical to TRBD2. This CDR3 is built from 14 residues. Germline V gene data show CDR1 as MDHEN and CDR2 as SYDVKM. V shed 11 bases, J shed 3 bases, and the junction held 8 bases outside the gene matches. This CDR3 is CAAGLAGRSYEQYF. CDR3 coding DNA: TGTGCCGCGGGACTAGCGGGCCGAAGCTACGAGCAGTACTTC.

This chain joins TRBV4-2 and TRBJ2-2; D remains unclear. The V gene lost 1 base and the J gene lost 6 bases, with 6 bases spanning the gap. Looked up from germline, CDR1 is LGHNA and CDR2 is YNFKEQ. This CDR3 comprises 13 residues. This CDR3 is CASSQAPAGELFF. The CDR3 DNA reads TGTGCCAGCAGCCAAGCCCCTGCCGGGGAGCTGTTTTTT.

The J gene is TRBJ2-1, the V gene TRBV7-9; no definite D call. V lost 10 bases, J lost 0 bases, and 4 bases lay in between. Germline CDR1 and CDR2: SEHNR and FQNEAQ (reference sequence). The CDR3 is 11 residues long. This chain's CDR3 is CATLSYNEQFF. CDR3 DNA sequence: TGTGCCACCCTCTCCTACAATGAGCAGTTCTTC.

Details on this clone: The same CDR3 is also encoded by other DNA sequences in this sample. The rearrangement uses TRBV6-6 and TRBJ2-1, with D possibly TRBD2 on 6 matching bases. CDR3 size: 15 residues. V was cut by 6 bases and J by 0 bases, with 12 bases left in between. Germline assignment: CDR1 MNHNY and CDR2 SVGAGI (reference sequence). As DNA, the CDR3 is TGTGCCAGCAGCAAGGGACTTATCTCCTACAATGAGCAGTTCTTC. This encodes CASSKGLISYNEQFF.

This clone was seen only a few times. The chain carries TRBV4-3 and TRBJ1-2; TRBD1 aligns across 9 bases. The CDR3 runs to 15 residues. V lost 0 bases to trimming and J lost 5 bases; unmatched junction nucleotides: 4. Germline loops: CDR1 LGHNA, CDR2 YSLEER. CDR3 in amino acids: CASSQDLGTGYGYTF. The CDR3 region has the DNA TGCGCCAGCAGCCAAGACCTAGGGACAGGGTATGGCTACACCTTC.

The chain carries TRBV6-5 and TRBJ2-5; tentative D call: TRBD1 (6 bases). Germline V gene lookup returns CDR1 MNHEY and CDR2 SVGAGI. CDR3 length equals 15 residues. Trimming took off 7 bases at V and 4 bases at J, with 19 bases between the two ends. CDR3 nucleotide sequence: TGTGCCAGCAACCCCCCGGGGATACAGGGAGAGACCCAGTACTTC. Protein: CASNPPGIQGETQYF.

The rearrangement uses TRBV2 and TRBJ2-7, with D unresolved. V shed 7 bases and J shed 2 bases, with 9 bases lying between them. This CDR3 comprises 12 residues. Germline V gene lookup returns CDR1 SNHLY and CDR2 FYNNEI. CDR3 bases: TGTGCCAGCACGGGTCTAGCCTACGAGCAGTACTTC. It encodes CASTGLAYEQYF. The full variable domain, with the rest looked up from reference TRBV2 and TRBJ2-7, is EPEVTQTPSHQVTQMGQEVILRCVPISNHLYFYWYRQILGQKVEFLVSFYNNEISEKSEIFDDQFSVERPDGSNFTLKIRSTKLEDSAMYFCASTGLAYEQYFGPGTRLTVT.

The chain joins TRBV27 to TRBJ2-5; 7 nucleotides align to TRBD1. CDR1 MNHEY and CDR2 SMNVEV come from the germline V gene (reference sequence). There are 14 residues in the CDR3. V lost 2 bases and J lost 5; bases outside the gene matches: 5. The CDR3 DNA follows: TGTGCCAGCAGTTTAGCCCTACAGGGGGAGACCCAGTACTTC. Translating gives CASSLALQGETQYF.

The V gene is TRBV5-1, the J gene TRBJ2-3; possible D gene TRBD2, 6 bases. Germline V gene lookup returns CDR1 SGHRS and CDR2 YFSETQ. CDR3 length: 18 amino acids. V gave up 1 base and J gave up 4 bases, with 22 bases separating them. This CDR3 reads CASSLPRGELDSSDTQYF. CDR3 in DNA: TGCGCCAGCAGCTTGCCACGCGGGGAGCTTGACTCTTCAGATACGCAGTATTTT.

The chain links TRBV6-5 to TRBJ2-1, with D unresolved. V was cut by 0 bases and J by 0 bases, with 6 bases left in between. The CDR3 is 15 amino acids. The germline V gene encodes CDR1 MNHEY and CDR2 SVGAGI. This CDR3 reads CASSYSAVSYNEQFF. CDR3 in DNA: TGTGCCAGCAGTTACTCCGCGGTCTCCTACAATGAGCAGTTCTTC.

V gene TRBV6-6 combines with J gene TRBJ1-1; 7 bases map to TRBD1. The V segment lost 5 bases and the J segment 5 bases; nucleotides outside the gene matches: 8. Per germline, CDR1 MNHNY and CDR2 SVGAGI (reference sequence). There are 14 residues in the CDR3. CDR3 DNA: TGTGCCAGCAGTCAAAGACAGGGACAGACTGAAGCTTTCTTT. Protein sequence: CASSQRQGQTEAFF.

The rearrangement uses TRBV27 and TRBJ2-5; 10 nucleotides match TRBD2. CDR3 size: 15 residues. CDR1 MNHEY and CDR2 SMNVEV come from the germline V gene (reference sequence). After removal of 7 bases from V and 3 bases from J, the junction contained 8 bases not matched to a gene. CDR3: CASKRLAGLEETQYF. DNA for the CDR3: TGTGCCAGCAAGAGACTAGCGGGCTTAGAAGAGACCCAGTACTTC.

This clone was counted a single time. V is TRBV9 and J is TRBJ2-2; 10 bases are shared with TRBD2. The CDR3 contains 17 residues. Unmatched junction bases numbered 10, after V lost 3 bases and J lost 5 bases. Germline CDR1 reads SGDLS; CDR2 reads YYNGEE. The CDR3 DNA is TGTGCCAGCAGCGCCGTAGCGGGAGGTGGAAAGACCGGGGAGCTGTTTTTT. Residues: CASSAVAGGGKTGELFF.

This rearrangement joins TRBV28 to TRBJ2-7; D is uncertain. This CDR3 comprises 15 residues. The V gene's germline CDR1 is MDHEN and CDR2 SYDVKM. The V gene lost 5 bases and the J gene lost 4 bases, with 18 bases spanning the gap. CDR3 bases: TGTGCCAGCAGTGTAAACTTTCCCGTCCCTTACGAGCAGTACTTC. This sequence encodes CASSVNFPVPYEQYF.

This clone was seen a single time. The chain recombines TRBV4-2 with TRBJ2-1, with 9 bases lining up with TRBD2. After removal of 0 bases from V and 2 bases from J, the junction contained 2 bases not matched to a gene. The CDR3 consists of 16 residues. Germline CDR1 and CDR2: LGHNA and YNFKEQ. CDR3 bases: TGTGCCAGCAGCCAAGATTCTAGCGGGACCTACAATGAGCAGTTCTTC. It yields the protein CASSQDSSGTYNEQFF.

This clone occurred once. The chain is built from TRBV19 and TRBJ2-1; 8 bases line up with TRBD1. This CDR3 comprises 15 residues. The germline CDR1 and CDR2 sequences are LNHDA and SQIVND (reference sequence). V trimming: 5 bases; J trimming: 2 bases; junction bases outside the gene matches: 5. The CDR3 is CASSSGQDTYNEQFF. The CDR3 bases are TGTGCCAGTAGTTCGGGACAGGACACCTACAATGAGCAGTTCTTC.

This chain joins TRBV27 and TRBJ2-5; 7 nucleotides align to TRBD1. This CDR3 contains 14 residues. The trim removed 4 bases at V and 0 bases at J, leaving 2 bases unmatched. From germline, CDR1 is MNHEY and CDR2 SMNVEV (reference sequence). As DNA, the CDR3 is TGTGCCAGCAGTTCGGGACAGAACCAAGAGACCCAGTACTTC. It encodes CASSSGQNQETQYF.

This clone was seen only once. In nucleotides, the CDR3 is TGTGCTAGTGGTTTGGTACTTAGGACGGAGGTGCACACTGAAGCTTTCTTT. Residues: CASGLVLRTEVHTEAFF. The rearrangement joins TRBV12-5 to TRBJ1-1; D is ambiguous. Germline V gene data show CDR1 as LGHNT and CDR2 as FRNRAP. CDR3 length: 17 residues. Trimming took off 0 bases at V and 3 bases at J, with 17 bases between the two ends.

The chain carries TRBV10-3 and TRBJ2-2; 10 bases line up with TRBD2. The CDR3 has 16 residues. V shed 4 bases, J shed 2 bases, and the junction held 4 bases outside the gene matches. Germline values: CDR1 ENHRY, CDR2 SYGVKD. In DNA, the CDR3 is TGTGCCATCAGTGCGGCTAGCGGGGGAAACACCGGGGAGCTGTTTTTT. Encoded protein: CAISAASGGNTGELFF.

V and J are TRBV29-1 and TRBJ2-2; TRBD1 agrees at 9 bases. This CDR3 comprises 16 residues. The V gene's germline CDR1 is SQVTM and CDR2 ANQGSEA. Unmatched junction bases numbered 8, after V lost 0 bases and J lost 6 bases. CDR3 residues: CSVEDWGRQGAGELFF. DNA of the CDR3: TGCAGCGTTGAAGATTGGGGGCGACAGGGGGCCGGGGAGCTGTTTTTT.

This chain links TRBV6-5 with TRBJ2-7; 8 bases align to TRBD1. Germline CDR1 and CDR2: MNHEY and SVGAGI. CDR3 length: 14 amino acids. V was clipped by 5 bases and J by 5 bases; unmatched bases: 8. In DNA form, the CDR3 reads TGTGCCAGCAGTACTAGGACAGGGACCGACGAGCAGTACTTC. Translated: CASSTRTGTDEQYF.

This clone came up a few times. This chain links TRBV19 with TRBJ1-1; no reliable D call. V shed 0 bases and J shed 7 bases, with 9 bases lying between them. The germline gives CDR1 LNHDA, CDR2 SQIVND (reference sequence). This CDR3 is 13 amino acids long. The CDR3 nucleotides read TGTGCCAGTAGTATAGATCGAGGGTATGAAGCTTTCTTT. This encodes CASSIDRGYEAFF.

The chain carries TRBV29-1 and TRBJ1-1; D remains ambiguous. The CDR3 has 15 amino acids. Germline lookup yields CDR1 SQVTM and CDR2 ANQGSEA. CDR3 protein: CIGVGPGKMNTEAFF. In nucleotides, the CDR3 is TGCATAGGAGTGGGTCCGGGGAAGATGAACACTGAAGCTTTCTTT.

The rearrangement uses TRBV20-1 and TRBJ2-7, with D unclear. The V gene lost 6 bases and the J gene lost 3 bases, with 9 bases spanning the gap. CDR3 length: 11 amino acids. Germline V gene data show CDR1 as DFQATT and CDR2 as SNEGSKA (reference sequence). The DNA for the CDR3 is TGCAGTGCCTGGCGGAACTACGAGCAGTACTTC. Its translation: CSAWRNYEQYF.

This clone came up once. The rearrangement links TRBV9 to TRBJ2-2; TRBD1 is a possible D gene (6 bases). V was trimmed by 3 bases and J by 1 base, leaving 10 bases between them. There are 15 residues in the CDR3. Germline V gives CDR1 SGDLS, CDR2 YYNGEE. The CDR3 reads CASSAWTVNTGELFF. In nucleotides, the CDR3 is TGTGCCAGCAGCGCTTGGACAGTGAACACCGGGGAGCTGTTTTTT.

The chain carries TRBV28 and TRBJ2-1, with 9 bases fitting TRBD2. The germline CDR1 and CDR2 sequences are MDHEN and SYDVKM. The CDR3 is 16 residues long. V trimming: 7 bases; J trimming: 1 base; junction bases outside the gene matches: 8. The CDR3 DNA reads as TGTGCCAGCACCAGTAGCGGGGGACAGTCCTACAATGAGCAGTTCTTC. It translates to CASTSSGGQSYNEQFF.

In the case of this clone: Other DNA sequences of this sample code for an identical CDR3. CDR3 sequence reads: CASSPGQVPYEQYF. CDR3 DNA sequence: TGCGCCAGCAGCCCCGGACAGGTGCCTTACGAGCAGTACTTC. This sequence joins TRBV4-3 and TRBJ2-7; 7 positions agree with TRBD1. Germline V CDR1 and CDR2: LGHNA, YSLEER. The length of the CDR3 is 14 residues. J gave up 4 bases and V 4 bases, and 7 bases lay outside the gene matches.